This paragraph reports one T cell receptor (beta chain). Its target is unknown. This sample was included in a study of cytomegalovirus exposure and HLA in healthy donors. The CDR3 runs 17 residues. Trimming left V 4 bases short and J 5 bases short, with 24 bases between. Germline loops: CDR1 MGHRA, CDR2 YSYEKL. Study findings and constraints: Analysis was performed later, and it showed HLA-associated TCR beta chains to be more clonally expanded than equally common others.

It was with 60 Vbeta and 13 Jbeta primers that the PCR ran. Sequencing was performed with immunoSEQ multiplex PCR; in TCRdb, only in-frame clones are kept and a portion is missing. This sample contains about 160,000 clones. Sequencing input: PBMCs. The rearrangement joins TRBV4-1 to TRBJ2-7, with D possibly being TRBD1 (6 bases). The receptor's source is a man in his thirties or forties in good health and CMV-seronegative. The CDR3 region has the DNA TGCGCCAGCAGCCTCAATCTGGGGCCCGGGACAACCGACGAGCAGTACTTC. The encoded protein is CASSLNLGPGTTDEQYF.